The rows below give T cell receptor beta chains drawn from one sample of a study of T cell repertoires in cytomegalovirus infection. TCRdb re-analysed the reads in MiXCR, keeping a single row per CDR3 protein. The sample lists around 440,000 distinct CDR3 sequences, approximately 10% occurring once. Sample: PBMCs. The source of these receptors is a human donor in good health (CMV status not recorded). Some clones in this sample may be carry-over from other donors' samples. Each CDR3 is given with its conserved first and last residue. D genes are given only for firm matches. Some rows have no size entry. The others give once, few or many, or a class for an expanded clone.

V,size,D,J,CDR3,DNA
TRBV19,many,TRBD1,TRBJ2-1,CASIKGTGVGLGYNEQFF,TGTGCCAGTATCAAAGGGACAGGGGTGGGCCTTGGATACAATGAGCAGTTCTTC
TRBV3-1,NA,NA,TRBJ1-5,CASSQALINQPQHF,TGTGCCAGCAGCCAAGCACTGATCAATCAGCCCCAGCATTTT
TRBV6-1,many,NA,TRBJ1-1,CASSLAGRNEAFF,TGTGCCAGCAGTTTGGCGGGACGGAATGAAGCTTTCTTT
TRBV11-2,many,TRBD2,TRBJ2-5,CASSLGLAGRLETQYF,TGTGCCAGCAGCCTTGGACTAGCGGGAAGGTTAGAGACCCAGTACTTC
TRBV7-9,many,NA,TRBJ2-7,CASSSPDGSYEQYF,TGTGCCAGCAGCTCTCCTGACGGGTCCTACGAGCAGTACTTC
TRBV27,few,NA,TRBJ2-7,CASSLSQVYEQYF,TGTGCCAGCAGTTTATCCCAGGTCTACGAGCAGTACTTC
TRBV3-1,NA,NA,TRBJ1-1,CASSQGKRQMLTEAFF,TGTGCCAGCAGCCAAGGTAAACGACAGATGTTGACTGAAGCTTTCTTT
TRBV4-2,many,NA,TRBJ2-1,CASSQEASASYNEQFF,TGTGCCAGCAGCCAAGAAGCTAGCGCGTCCTACAATGAGCAGTTCTTC
TRBV15,many,NA,TRBJ2-5,CATSSRWETQYF,TGTGCCACCAGTTCAAGATGGGAGACCCAGTACTTC
TRBV29-1,NA,TRBD1,TRBJ1-1,CSVGPGQRNTEAFF,TGCAGCGTTGGTCCGGGACAGCGGAACACTGAAGCTTTCTTT
TRBV7-4,NA,NA,TRBJ2-7,CASSLATSHEQYF,TGTGCCAGCAGCTTAGCGACTTCCCACGAGCAGTACTTC
TRBV20-1,few,TRBD2,TRBJ2-1,CSAPTWTSGSTYNEQFF,TGCAGTGCCCCGACCTGGACTAGCGGGAGCACCTACAATGAGCAGTTCTTC
TRBV7-2,many,NA,TRBJ1-4,CASSATQGRTNEKLFF,TGTGCCAGCAGCGCCACACAGGGAAGGACTAATGAAAAACTGTTTTTT
TRBV2,NA,TRBD1,TRBJ1-2,CASKGTGGLGYTF,TGTGCCAGCAAAGGGACAGGGGGCCTTGGCTACACCTTC
TRBV15,many,NA,TRBJ2-7,CATSGIRGLGQGNEQYF,TGTGCCACCAGCGGGATCAGGGGCCTCGGGCAGGGCAACGAGCAGTACTTC
TRBV2,NA,NA,TRBJ1-5,CASTLRASNQPQHF,TGTGCCAGCACCTTACGGGCCAGCAATCAGCCCCAGCATTTT
TRBV7-2,many,NA,TRBJ2-4,CASSLVSGKNIQYF,TGTGCCAGCAGCTTAGTGTCGGGCAAAAACATTCAGTACTTC
TRBV24-1,many,TRBD1,TRBJ2-5,CATSDSTGARVTQYF,TGTGCCACCAGTGATTCGACAGGGGCCCGGGTGACCCAGTACTTC
TRBV10-3,many,NA,TRBJ2-2,CAISGNPRSGELFF,TGTGCCATCAGTGGTAACCCCCGTTCCGGGGAGCTGTTTTTT
TRBV20-1,NA,NA,TRBJ1-6,CSASPDSGNSPLHF,TGCAGTGCTAGCCCCGACAGCGGTAATTCACCCCTCCACTTT
TRBV6-6,NA,NA,TRBJ2-2,CAAGGGDTGELFF,TGCGCTGCCGGCGGTGGGGACACCGGGGAGCTGTTTTTT
TRBV7-9,NA,TRBD1,TRBJ1-1,CASSPPHQGVTEAFF,TGTGCCAGCAGCCCACCTCACCAGGGGGTTACTGAAGCTTTCTTT
TRBV29-1,NA,NA,TRBJ1-2,CSVPEDPVNYGYTF,TGCAGCGTCCCGGAGGACCCCGTTAACTATGGCTACACCTTC
TRBV20-1,NA,TRBD1,TRBJ2-7,CSARSLDREYEQYF,TGCAGTGCTAGGTCTCTGGACAGGGAATACGAGCAGTACTTC
TRBV29-1,few,NA,TRBJ1-2,CSVMTNGYTF,TGCAGCGTGATGACAAACGGCTACACCTTC
TRBV12-3/TRBV12-4,many,NA,TRBJ2-3,CASSPLRQPSTDTQYF,TGTGCCAGCAGCCCCCTGAGGCAGCCTTCCACAGATACGCAGTATTTT
TRBV12-3/TRBV12-4,many,NA,TRBJ2-3,CASSPGGGPDTQYF,TGTGCCAGCAGTCCAGGGGGGGGCCCAGATACGCAGTATTTT
TRBV7-2,many,TRBD2,TRBJ2-1,CASRPGGFNLEQFF,TGTGCCAGCCGCCCGGGGGGGTTTAATTTGGAGCAGTTCTTC
TRBV20-1,NA,NA,TRBJ2-1,CSASLGSFDNEQFF,TGCAGTGCTAGTCTCGGGAGTTTCGACAATGAGCAGTTCTTC
TRBV7-2,many,NA,TRBJ2-5,CASSLNFETQYF,TGTGCCAGCAGCTTAAATTTTGAGACCCAGTACTTC
TRBV7-9,many,NA,TRBJ1-1,CASTPALWTQNTEAFF,TGTGCCAGCACCCCCGCCTTATGGACACAGAACACTGAAGCTTTCTTT
TRBV25-1,NA,NA,TRBJ1-1,CASSDYTTEAFF,TGTGCCAGCAGTGACTACACCACTGAAGCTTTCTTT
TRBV5-5,many,NA,TRBJ1-2,CASSLQGDGDYTF,TGTGCCAGCAGCTTACAGGGAGACGGCGACTACACCTTC
TRBV11-2,many,TRBD2,TRBJ2-7,CASSSGGGMEYF,TGTGCCAGCAGCTCCGGGGGGGGGATGGAGTACTTC
TRBV20-1,many,NA,TRBJ2-5,CSAWGRGPQETQYF,TGCAGTGCTTGGGGGCGGGGGCCGCAGGAGACCCAGTACTTC